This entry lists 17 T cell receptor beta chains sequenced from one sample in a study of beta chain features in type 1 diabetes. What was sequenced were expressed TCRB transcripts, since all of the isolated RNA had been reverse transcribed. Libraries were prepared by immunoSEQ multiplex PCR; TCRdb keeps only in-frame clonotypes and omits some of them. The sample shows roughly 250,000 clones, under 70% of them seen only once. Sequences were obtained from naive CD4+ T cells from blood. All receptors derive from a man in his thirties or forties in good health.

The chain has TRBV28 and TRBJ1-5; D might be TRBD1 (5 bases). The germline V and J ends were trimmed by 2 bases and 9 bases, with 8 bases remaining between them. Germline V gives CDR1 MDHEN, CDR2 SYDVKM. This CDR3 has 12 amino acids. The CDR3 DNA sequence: TGTGCCAGCAGTTTAGACAGTCGGCCCCAGCATTTT. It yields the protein CASSLDSRPQHF.

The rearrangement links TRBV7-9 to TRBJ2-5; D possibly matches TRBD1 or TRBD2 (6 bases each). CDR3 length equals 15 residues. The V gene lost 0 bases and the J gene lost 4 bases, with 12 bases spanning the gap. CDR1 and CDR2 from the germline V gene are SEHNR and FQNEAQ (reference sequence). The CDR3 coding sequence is TGTGCCAGCAGCTTAGCTGGGGGGCGAAGAGAGACCCAGTACTTC. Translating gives CASSLAGGRRETQYF.

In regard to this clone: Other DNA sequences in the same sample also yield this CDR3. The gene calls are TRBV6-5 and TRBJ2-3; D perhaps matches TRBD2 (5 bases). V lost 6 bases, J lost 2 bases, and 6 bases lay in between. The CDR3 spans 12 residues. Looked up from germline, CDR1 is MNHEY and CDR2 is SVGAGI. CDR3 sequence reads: CASRTTTDTQYF. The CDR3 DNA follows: TGTGCCAGCAGGACTACCACAGATACGCAGTATTTT.

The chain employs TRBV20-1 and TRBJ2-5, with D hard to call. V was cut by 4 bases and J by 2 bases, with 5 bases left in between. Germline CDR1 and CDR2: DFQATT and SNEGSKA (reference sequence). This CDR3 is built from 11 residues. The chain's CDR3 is CSATLQETQYF. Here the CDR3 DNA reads TGCAGTGCTACCTTACAAGAGACCCAGTACTTC.

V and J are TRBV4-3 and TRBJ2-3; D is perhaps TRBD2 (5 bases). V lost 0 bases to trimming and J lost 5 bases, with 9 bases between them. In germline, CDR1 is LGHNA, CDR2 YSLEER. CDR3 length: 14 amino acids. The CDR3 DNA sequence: TGCGCCAGCAGCCAAGATCCGGGGAGAGATACGCAGTATTTT. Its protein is CASSQDPGRDTQYF.

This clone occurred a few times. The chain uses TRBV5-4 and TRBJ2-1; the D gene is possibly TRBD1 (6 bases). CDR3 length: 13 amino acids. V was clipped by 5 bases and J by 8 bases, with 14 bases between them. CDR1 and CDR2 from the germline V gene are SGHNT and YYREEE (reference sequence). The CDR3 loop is CASSLQGRDEQFF. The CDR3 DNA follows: TGTGCCAGCAGTTTACAGGGAAGAGATGAGCAGTTCTTC.

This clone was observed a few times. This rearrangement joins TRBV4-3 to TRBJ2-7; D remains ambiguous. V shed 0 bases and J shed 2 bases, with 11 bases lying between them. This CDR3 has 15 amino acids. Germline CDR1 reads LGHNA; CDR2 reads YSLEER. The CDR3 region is CASSQEPKGPYEQYF. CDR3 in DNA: TGCGCCAGCAGCCAAGAGCCCAAGGGCCCCTACGAGCAGTACTTC.

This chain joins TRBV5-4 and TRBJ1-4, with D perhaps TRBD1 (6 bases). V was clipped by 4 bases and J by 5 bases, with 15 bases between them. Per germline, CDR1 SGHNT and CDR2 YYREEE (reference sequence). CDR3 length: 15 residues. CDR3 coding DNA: TGTGCCAGCAGCATACAGGGTCCTACCAATGAAAAACTGTTTTTT. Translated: CASSIQGPTNEKLFF. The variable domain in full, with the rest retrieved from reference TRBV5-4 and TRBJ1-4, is ETGVTQSPTHLIKTRGQQVTLRCSSQSGHNTVSWYQQALGQGPQFIFQYYREEENGRGNFPPRFSGLQFPNYSSELNVNALELDDSALYLCASSIQGPTNEKLFFGSGTQLSVL.

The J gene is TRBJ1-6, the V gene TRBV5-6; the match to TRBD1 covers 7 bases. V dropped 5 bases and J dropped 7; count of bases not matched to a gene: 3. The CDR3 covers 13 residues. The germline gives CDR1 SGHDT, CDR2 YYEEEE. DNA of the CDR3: TGTGCCAGCAGTCTGGGACAGAATTCACCCCTCCACTTT. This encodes CASSLGQNSPLHF.

DNA of the CDR3: TGTGCCAGCAGCCCCGCCGGGCTCTCGGAGACCCAGTACTTC. Protein product: CASSPAGLSETQYF. The chain uses TRBV5-4 and TRBJ2-5; D unresolved. The CDR3 covers 14 residues. V gave up 4 bases and J gave up 5 bases, with 15 bases separating them. Germline-derived CDR1 and CDR2 are SGHNT and YYREEE (reference sequence). Complete variable domain (other parts from reference TRBV5-4 and TRBJ2-5): ETGVTQSPTHLIKTRGQQVTLRCSSQSGHNTVSWYQQALGQGPQFIFQYYREEENGRGNFPPRFSGLQFPNYSSELNVNALELDDSALYLCASSPAGLSETQYFGPGTRLLVL.

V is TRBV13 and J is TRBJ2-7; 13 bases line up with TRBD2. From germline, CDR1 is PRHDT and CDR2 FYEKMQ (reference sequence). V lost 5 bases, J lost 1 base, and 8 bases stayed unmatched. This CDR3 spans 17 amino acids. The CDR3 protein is CASSAGTSGKASYEQYF. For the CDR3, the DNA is TGTGCCAGCAGCGCCGGGACTAGCGGGAAGGCTTCCTACGAGCAGTACTTC.

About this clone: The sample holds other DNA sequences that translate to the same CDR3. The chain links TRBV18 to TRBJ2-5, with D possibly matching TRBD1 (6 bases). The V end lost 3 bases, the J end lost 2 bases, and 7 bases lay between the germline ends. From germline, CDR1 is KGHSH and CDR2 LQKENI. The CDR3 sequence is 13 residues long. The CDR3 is CASSPGQQETQYF. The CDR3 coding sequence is TGTGCCAGCTCACCTGGACAGCAAGAGACCCAGTACTTC.

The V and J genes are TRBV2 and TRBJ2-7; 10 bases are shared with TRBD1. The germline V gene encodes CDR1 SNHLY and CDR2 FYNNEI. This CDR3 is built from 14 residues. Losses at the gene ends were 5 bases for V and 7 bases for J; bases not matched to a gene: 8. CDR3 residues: CASSSTGGRAEQYF. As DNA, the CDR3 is TGTGCCAGCAGTTCGACAGGGGGCAGAGCGGAGCAGTACTTC.

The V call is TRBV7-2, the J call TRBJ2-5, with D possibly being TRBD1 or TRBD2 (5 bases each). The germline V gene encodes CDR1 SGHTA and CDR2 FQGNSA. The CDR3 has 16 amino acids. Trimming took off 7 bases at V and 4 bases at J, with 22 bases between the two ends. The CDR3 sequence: CASTPFTGTQGETQYF. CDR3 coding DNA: TGTGCCAGCACCCCTTTTACCGGGACGCAAGGAGAGACCCAGTACTTC.

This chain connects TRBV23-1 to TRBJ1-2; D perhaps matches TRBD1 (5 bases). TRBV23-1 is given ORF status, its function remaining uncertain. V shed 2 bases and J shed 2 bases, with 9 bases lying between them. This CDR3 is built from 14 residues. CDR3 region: CASSQATDNYGYTF. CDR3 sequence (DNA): TGCGCCAGCAGTCAAGCGACAGACAACTATGGCTACACCTTC.

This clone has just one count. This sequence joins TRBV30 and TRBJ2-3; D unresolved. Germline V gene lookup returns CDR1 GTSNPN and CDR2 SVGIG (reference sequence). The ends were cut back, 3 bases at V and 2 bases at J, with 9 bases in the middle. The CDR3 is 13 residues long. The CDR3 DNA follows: TGTGCCTGGAGCGGCGGCCACACAGATACGCAGTATTTT. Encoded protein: CAWSGGHTDTQYF.

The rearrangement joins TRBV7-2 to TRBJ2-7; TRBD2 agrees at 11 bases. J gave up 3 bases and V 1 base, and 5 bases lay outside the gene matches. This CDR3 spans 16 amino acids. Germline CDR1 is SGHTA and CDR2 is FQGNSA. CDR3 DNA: TGTGCCAGCAGCTTAGGGCTAGCGGGGGGAATCTACGAGCAGTACTTC. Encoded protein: CASSLGLAGGIYEQYF.